This TCR beta chain was sequenced in a study of T cells after posttransplantation cyclophosphamide. The CDR3 totals 15 residues. Per germline, CDR1 MDHEN and CDR2 SYDVKM. The junction had 8 bases not matched to a gene; V was cut back by 6 bases and J by 9 bases. Control samples came 1 year after myeloablative marrow transplants with methotrexate plus calcineurin inhibitor. Clones were read by immunoSEQ multiplex PCR, and TCRdb kept only the in-frame ones, dropping some. This sample has roughly 15,000 clones, with 80% to 90% found just once. This sequence was found in a male patient between 45 and 60 years old who received an allogeneic stem cell transplant from an unrelated donor, was CMV-positive, and had chronic GVHD only. Some T cells may arise from the graft donor. The material was PBMCs, obtained after an allogeneic stem cell transplant with a calcineurin inhibitor and methotrexate. The J gene is TRBJ2-2, the V gene TRBV28; 12 bases line up with TRBD1. Here the CDR3 reads CASSLGQGAFRELFF. CDR3 DNA: TGTGCCAGCAGCTTGGGACAGGGGGCGTTCAGGGAGCTGTTTTTT.